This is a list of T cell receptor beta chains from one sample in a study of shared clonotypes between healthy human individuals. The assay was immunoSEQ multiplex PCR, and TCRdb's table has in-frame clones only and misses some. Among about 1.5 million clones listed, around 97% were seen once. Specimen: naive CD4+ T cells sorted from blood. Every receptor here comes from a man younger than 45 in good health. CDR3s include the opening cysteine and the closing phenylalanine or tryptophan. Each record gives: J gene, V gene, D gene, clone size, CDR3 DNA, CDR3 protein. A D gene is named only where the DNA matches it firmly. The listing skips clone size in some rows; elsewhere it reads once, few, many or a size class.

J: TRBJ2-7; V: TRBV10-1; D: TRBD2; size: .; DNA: TGCGCCAGCAGTGAGCAACGGACTAGTTCTAAGCAGTACTTC; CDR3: CASSEQRTSSKQYF
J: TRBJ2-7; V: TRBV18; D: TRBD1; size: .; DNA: TGTGCCAGCTCATTACAGGGGTACGAGCAGTACTTC; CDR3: CASSLQGYEQYF
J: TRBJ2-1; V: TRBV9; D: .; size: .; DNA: TGTGCCAGCAGCGTTCAGGGAAGGAACAATGAGCAGTTCTTC; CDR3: CASSVQGRNNEQFF
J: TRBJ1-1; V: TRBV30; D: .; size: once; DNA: TGTGCCTGGAATCCGCCCCCTCCCATGAACACTGAAGCTTTCTTT; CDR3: CAWNPPPPMNTEAFF
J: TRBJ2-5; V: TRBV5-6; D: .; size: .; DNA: TGTGCCAGCAGTTCCCTAAGAATCCAAGAGACCCAGTACTTC; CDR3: CASSSLRIQETQYF
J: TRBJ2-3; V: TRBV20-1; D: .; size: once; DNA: TGCAGTGCTATGAGCCGCGGTACGCAGTATTTT; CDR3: CSAMSRGTQYF
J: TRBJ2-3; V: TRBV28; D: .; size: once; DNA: TGTGCCAGTGGTGAGATTAGCACAGATACGCAGTATTTT; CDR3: CASGEISTDTQYF
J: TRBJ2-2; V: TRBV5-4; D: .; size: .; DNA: TGTGCCAGCAGTTCGAAAATCCAGGGGCAGGTCGGGGAGCTGTTTTTT; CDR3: CASSSKIQGQVGELFF
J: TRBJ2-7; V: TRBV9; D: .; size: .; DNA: TGTGCCAGCAGCGCATCAAGGGGGGGGCCCGTCGGCGAGCAGTACTTC; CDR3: CASSASRGGPVGEQYF
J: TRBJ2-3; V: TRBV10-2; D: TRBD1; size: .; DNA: TGCGCCAGCGCTACAGGGGGCGGCGATACGCAGTATTTT; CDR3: CASATGGGDTQYF
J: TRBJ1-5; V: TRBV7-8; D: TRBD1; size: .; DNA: TGTGCCAGCAGCTTAGCGGGGACAGGGATTTCTCAGCCCCAGCATTTT; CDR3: CASSLAGTGISQPQHF
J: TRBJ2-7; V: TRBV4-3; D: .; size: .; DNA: TGCGCCAGCAGCCAAGATAGGGCTGCCCTATACGAGCAGTACTTC; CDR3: CASSQDRAALYEQYF
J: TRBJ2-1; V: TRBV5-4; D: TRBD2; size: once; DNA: TGTGCCAGCAGTCCACCCGGGGGGGGCCCCTACAATGAGCAGTTCTTC; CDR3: CASSPPGGGPYNEQFF
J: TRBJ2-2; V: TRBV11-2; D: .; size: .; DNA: TGTGCCAGCAGCTTAGAAGCCAGAACCGGGGAGCTGTTTTTT; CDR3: CASSLEARTGELFF
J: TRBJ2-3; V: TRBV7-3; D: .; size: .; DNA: TGTGCCAGCAGCAGAGACAGCACAGATACGCAGTATTTT; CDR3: CASSRDSTDTQYF
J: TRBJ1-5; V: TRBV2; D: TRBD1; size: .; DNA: TGTGCCAGCAGCACTACAGGGGGCCGCGGGCAGCCCCAGCATTTT; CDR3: CASSTTGGRGQPQHF
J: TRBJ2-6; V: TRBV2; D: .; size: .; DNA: TGTGCCAGCAGTGACTCCGGTCCCTCTGGGGCCAACGTCCTGACTTTC; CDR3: CASSDSGPSGANVLTF
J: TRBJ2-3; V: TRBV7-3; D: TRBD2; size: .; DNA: TGTGCCAGCAGCTTTCATAGCGGGAGCACAGATACGCAGTATTTT; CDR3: CASSFHSGSTDTQYF
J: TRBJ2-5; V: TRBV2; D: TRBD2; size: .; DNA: TGTGCCAGCACCCTTGGACTAGCGGGAGTGGGAAAGACCCAGTACTTC; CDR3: CASTLGLAGVGKTQYF
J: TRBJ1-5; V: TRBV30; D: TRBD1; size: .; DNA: TGTGCCTGGAATCCCGGGACAGTGGCTAATCAGCCCCAGCATTTT; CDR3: CAWNPGTVANQPQHF
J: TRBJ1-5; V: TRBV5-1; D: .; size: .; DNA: TGCGCCAGCAGCCGCGAGTTCGGGCGCAATCAGCCCCAGCATTTT; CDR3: CASSREFGRNQPQHF
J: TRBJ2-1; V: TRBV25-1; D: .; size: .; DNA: TGTGCCAGCAGTGAATACGAATCGGGCAAGCAGTTCTTC; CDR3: CASSEYESGKQFF
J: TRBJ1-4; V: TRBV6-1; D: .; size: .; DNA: TGTGCCAGCAGCAACCTTAGGGAGTCTAGTGAAAAACTGTTTTTT; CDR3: CASSNLRESSEKLFF
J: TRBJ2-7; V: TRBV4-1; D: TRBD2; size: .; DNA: TGCGCCAGCAGCCGGGGACTATCGAGCTCCTACGAGCAGTACTTC; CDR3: CASSRGLSSSYEQYF
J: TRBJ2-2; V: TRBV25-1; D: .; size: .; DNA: TGTGCCAGCTCCCCTGGTCCAGGGAACACCGGGGAGCTGTTTTTT; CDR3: CASSPGPGNTGELFF
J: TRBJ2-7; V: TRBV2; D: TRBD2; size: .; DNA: TGTGCCAGCAGTGACAGGACTAGCGGGATTGAGGAGCAGTACTTC; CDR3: CASSDRTSGIEEQYF